The entry that follows covers one T cell receptor (beta chain) sequence. What it binds is unknown. The assay was immunoSEQ multiplex PCR, and TCRdb's table has in-frame clones only and misses some. The data show millions of clones, approximately 94% seen once. This specimen comes from a study of shared clonotypes between healthy human individuals. The CDR3 spans 12 residues. The germline V and J ends were trimmed by 5 bases and 5 bases, with 9 bases remaining between them. The germline gives CDR1 SGHTA, CDR2 FQGNSA. The study, taken as a whole, reports: Some clonotypes were shared by all four sorted-subset donors, while others were not shared. The non-shared ones had lower generation probabilities than the shared ones. Only blood underwent sampling, and tissue repertoires likely differ. Among donors, clonotype sharing was expected to be affected by sequencing depth.

Sequenced input: naive CD4+ T cells sorted from blood. Specified subset: CD45RA+ positively selected. This TCR was recovered from a man aged 18 to 30 in good health. J is TRBJ1-1 and V is TRBV7-2; D is possibly TRBD1 (6 bases). CDR3 amino acids: CASSRTGTEAFF. The CDR3 nucleotides are TGTGCCAGCAGCCGAACAGGGACTGAAGCTTTCTTT. Looking up the rest from reference TRBV7-2 and TRBJ1-1 gives the full variable domain: GAGVSQSPSNKVTEKGKDVELRCDPISGHTALYWYRQSLGQGLEFLIYFQGNSAPDKSGLPSDRFSAERTGGSVSTLTIQRTQQEDSAVYLCASSRTGTEAFFGQGTRLTVV.